This TCR beta chain was recorded in a study of cytomegalovirus exposure and HLA in healthy donors. Broader study findings: Investigators reported 150 to 200 TCR beta chains as tied to cytomegalovirus. It was confirmed in vitro that a few of the CMV-associated chains were specific for CMV antigens.

The CDR3 runs 17 residues. Germline assignment: CDR1 MDHEN and CDR2 SYDVKM. With 6 bases clipped from V and 2 bases from J, the junction kept 14 bases outside the gene matches. With respect to this clone: Its antigen is currently unknown.

TCRdb's table, derived via immunoSEQ multiplex PCR, lists solely in-frame clones and lacks some. The data hold about 120,000 clones, with roughly 89% observed a single time. This chain uses TRBV28 with TRBJ2-7; 9 bases align to TRBD1. The clonotype was recovered from a young woman in good health and CMV-seronegative. Sequencing input: PBMCs. The CDR3 loop is CASSQLGGQGIPYEQYF. The CDR3 DNA reads TGTGCCAGCAGCCAACTGGGGGGACAGGGAATCCCCTACGAGCAGTACTTC.